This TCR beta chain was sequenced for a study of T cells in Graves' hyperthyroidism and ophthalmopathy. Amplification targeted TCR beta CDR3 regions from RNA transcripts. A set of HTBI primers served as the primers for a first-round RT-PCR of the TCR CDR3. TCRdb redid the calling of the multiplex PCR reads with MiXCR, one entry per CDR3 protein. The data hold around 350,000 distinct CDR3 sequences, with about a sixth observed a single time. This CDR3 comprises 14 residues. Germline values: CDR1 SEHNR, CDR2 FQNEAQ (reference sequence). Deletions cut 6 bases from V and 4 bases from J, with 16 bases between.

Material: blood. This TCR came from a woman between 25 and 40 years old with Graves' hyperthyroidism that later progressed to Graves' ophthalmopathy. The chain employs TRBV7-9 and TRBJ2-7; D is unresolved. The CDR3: CASSRSGTGYEQYF. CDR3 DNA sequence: TGTGCCAGCAGTCGATCGGGCACCGGGTACGAGCAGTACTTC.